What follows are 13 T cell receptor beta chains derived from one specimen sequenced in a study of Ad26.COV2.S vaccination and SARS-CoV-2 variants (dated by TCRdb to the early 2020s). Library creation used the immunoSEQ multiplex PCR assay. TCRdb provides this immuneACCESS table in a form limited to in-frame rearrangements. Some clones are lacking; in checked studies, under half of them reflect an unresolved V gene, and why the rest are absent is not known. The sample contains some 350,000 clones, around 90% of them found a single time. The leading ten clones occupy 5% to 6.5% of the sample. What this sample's treatment or condition label stands for: about 20 received Ad26.COV2.S at low or high dose, single or two shots; about 5 received placebo; per-sample allocation not given. Repertoires of vaccine and placebo recipients were sequenced from samples collected on day 63 after the first injection.

Sample: peripheral blood, taken in a trial of Ad26.COV2.S vaccine versus placebo. Receptor source: a person aged 18-60 years who received the Ad26.COV2.S COVID-19 vaccine or a placebo.

V usage is TRBV4-1 and J usage is TRBJ1-1, with D possibly TRBD1 on 5 matching bases. The CDR3 consists of 13 residues. Germline V lookup: CDR1 MGHRA, CDR2 YSYEKL. The ends were cut back, 8 bases at V and 5 bases at J, with 15 bases in the middle. The CDR3 DNA is TGCGCCAGCGGTCAGGGAAAATGGACTGAAGCTTTCTTT. Protein: CASGQGKWTEAFF.

The J gene is TRBJ2-5, the V gene TRBV9; 8 nucleotides align to TRBD1. With V trimmed by 3 bases and J by 5 bases, 6 bases remained unmatched. The CDR3 consists of 14 residues. CDR1 and CDR2 from the germline V gene are SGDLS and YYNGEE. CDR3 sequence reads: CASSADRAGETQYF. The CDR3 nucleotides are TGTGCCAGCAGCGCGGACAGGGCGGGGGAGACCCAGTACTTC. The full variable domain, in which reference TRBV9 and TRBJ2-5 provide the parts outside the CDR3, is DSGVTQTPKHLITATGQRVTLRCSPRSGDLSVYWYQQSLDQGLQFLIQYYNGEERAKGNILERFSAQQFPDLHSELNLSSLELGDSALYFCASSADRAGETQYFGPGTRLLVL.

This clone was observed a handful of times. CDR3 DNA sequence: TGTGCCAGCAGCTTAGTGGGCGGACAGGGGGCTAGCAATCAGCCCCAGCATTTT. Translated, it gives CASSLVGGQGASNQPQHF. V usage is TRBV7-2 and J usage is TRBJ1-5, with TRBD1 identical over 11 bases. The CDR3 loop spans 18 amino acids. V shed 1 base, J shed 0 bases, and the junction held 5 bases outside the gene matches. The germline V gene has CDR1 SGHTA and CDR2 FQGNSA.

The rearrangement joins TRBV29-1 to TRBJ2-2, with 7 bases lining up with TRBD2. With 2 bases clipped from V and 5 bases from J, the junction kept 17 bases outside the gene matches. This CDR3 contains 18 residues. Germline CDR1 reads SQVTM; CDR2 reads ANQGSEA. This CDR3 is CSVEITGTGGPSTGELFF. In DNA form, the CDR3 reads TGCAGCGTTGAAATCACCGGGACGGGGGGTCCGTCGACCGGGGAGCTGTTTTTT.

The CDR3 DNA sequence: TGTGCCAGCAGCCCTGGACAGGGCAATGCTTCTGGAAACACCATATATTTT. The encoded protein is CASSPGQGNASGNTIYF. V usage is TRBV6-2 or TRBV6-3 and J usage is TRBJ1-3; the match to TRBD1 covers 8 bases. V was pared by 6 bases and J by 1 base, with 11 bases of the junction left unmatched. The CDR3 is made up of 17 amino acids. CDR1 is MNHEY and CDR2 is SVGEGT in the germline V gene.

The chain joins TRBV7-9 to TRBJ1-2; D is perhaps TRBD1 (5 bases). The CDR3 extends over 15 amino acids. Trimming left V 5 bases short and J 3 bases short, with 16 bases between. The germline V gene has CDR1 SEHNR and CDR2 FQNEAQ (reference sequence). CDR3 amino acids: CASSPTGKLHYGYTF. The CDR3 DNA sequence: TGTGCCAGCAGCCCTACAGGAAAGCTTCACTATGGCTACACCTTC.

The chain links TRBV4-2 to TRBJ1-1; D gene ambiguous. Germline loops: CDR1 LGHNA, CDR2 YNFKEQ. V was cut by 0 bases and J by 5 bases, with 13 bases left in between. This CDR3 region has 15 residues. As DNA, the CDR3 is TGTGCCAGCAGCCAAGAGTTGTCCGGAATGACTGAAGCTTTCTTT. As protein: CASSQELSGMTEAFF.

The V gene is TRBV5-1, the J gene TRBJ1-1; unclear D gene. The CDR3 has 14 amino acids. Trimming left V 4 bases short and J 7 bases short, with 17 bases between. Germline CDR1 SGHRS, CDR2 YFSETQ. The CDR3 bases are TGCGCCAGCAGCCCGAGGCAGGACGAAAGTGAAGCTTTCTTT. Its protein is CASSPRQDESEAFF.

The V gene is TRBV6-5, the J gene TRBJ1-1; unclear D gene. The CDR3 extends over 13 amino acids. V lost 8 bases to trimming and J lost 0 bases, with 10 bases between them. Germline V gives CDR1 MNHEY, CDR2 SVGAGI. CDR3 bases: TGTGCCAGCCGCATGCAGTTGAACACTGAAGCTTTCTTT. This codes for CASRMQLNTEAFF.

The rearrangement uses TRBV15 and TRBJ2-1, with D tentatively TRBD1 or TRBD2 (5 bases each). Deletions cut 0 bases from V and 8 bases from J, with 14 bases between. Germline V gene data show CDR1 as LNHNV and CDR2 as YYDKDF (reference sequence). The CDR3 totals 15 residues. The CDR3 region is CATSREGDLGDEQFF. DNA of the CDR3: TGTGCCACCAGCAGAGAAGGGGACCTGGGCGATGAGCAGTTCTTC. The complete variable domain, with remaining parts taken from reference TRBV15 and TRBJ2-1, reads DAMVIQNPRYQVTQFGKPVTLSCSQTLNHNVMYWYQQKSSQAPKLLFHYYDKDFNNEADTPDNFQSRRPNTSFCFLDIRSPGLGDTAMYLCATSREGDLGDEQFFGPGTRLTVL.

The chain couples TRBV5-6 to TRBJ2-7, with a tentative D call TRBD1 (6 bases). The V gene lost 0 bases and the J gene lost 7 bases, with 20 bases spanning the gap. The CDR3 is 16 residues long. Germline CDR1 and CDR2: SGHDT and YYEEEE. The CDR3 region is CASSLDGNRARGEQYV. The CDR3, as DNA: TGTGCCAGCAGCTTGGACGGGAACAGGGCCCGCGGGGAGCAGTACGTC.

V is TRBV19 and J is TRBJ2-2; either TRBD1 or TRBD2 may supply D (5 bases each). Trimming left V 0 bases short and J 7 bases short, with 6 bases between. The CDR3 totals 13 residues. In germline, CDR1 is LNHDA, CDR2 SQIVND (reference sequence). The CDR3 DNA is TGTGCCAGTAGTATAGATGGGGGCGGGGAGCTGTTTTTT. Translating gives CASSIDGGGELFF.

This clone was recorded a few times. J is TRBJ1-1 and V is TRBV18; D remains unclear. This CDR3 has 13 amino acids. The V and J ends lost 5 bases and 4 bases respectively, with 11 bases between them. Germline CDR1 and CDR2: KGHSH and LQKENI. CDR3 residues: CASSVGGSTEAFF. CDR3 coding DNA: TGTGCCAGCTCAGTGGGAGGCAGCACTGAAGCTTTCTTT.